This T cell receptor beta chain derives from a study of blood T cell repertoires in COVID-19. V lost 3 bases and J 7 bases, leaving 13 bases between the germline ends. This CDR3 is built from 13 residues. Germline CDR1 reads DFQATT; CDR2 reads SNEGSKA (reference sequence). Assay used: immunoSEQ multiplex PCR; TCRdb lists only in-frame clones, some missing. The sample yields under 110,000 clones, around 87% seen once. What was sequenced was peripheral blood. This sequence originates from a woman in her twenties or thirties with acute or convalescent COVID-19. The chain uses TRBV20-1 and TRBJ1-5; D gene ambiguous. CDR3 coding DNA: TGCAGTGCTAGTTCGCGCCCCAACCAGCCCCAGCATTTT. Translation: CSASSRPNQPQHF.